This is a list of T cell receptor beta chains from one sample in a study of blood T cell repertoires in COVID-19. Only in-frame clones appear in the TCRdb table, and some are missing; sequencing was by immunoSEQ multiplex PCR. The sample consists of 120,000 or so clones, less than 85% of them appearing once. The sample comprised peripheral blood. The receptors were gathered from a woman of 80 years or more with acute or convalescent COVID-19. The CDR3 runs from the conserved cysteine through the conserved F or W. A D gene is named only where the DNA matches it firmly. A clone size is listed for some rows: how often the clone was seen (once, few, many), or a class if it is expanded.

D	size	V	J	CDR3	DNA
.	.	TRBV5-1	TRBJ1-4	CASRSGRGNEKLFF	TGCGCCAGCCGATCGGGTCGGGGGAATGAAAAACTGTTTTTT
TRBD2	.	TRBV7-2	TRBJ2-3	CASSLVAGGYADTQYF	TGTGCCAGCAGCTTAGTAGCGGGAGGGTACGCAGATACGCAGTATTTT
TRBD2	.	TRBV5-1	TRBJ2-7	CASRWASGGLDEQYF	TGCGCCAGCAGATGGGCTAGCGGGGGGTTAGACGAGCAGTACTTC
.	.	TRBV6-4	TRBJ2-2	CASSLQTSTGELFF	TGTGCCAGCAGCCTACAGACTAGTACCGGGGAGCTGTTTTTT
TRBD1	once	TRBV3-1/TRBV3-2	TRBJ1-2	CASSQAWDTGTGNLYGYTF	TGTGCCAGCAGCCAAGCCTGGGACACCGGGACAGGGAACCTCTATGGCTACACCTTC
.	.	TRBV7-2	TRBJ2-5	CASSLVSETQYF	TGTGCCAGCAGCTTAGTTAGCGAGACCCAGTACTTC
.	.	TRBV21-1	TRBJ1-5	CASRPRLFVWNQPQHF	TGTGCCAGCAGACCTAGGCTTTTTGTATGGAATCAGCCCCAGCATTTT
.	.	TRBV29-1	TRBJ1-1	CSVDSFTEAFF	TGCAGCGTTGACAGTTTCACTGAAGCTTTCTTT
TRBD2	.	TRBV5-1	TRBJ2-1	CASSVLAGGVSEQFF	TGCGCCAGCAGCGTGCTAGCGGGGGGGGTTAGTGAGCAGTTCTTC
.	few	TRBV28	TRBJ1-3	CASSLGAISGMSIYF	TGTGCCAGCAGTCTAGGGGCGATCTCTGGGATGTCCATATATTTT
TRBD1	.	TRBV29-1	TRBJ1-2	CSVDGLRDREGFYGYTF	TGCAGCGTTGATGGGCTCCGGGACAGAGAAGGTTTCTATGGCTACACCTTC
TRBD2	.	TRBV10-2	TRBJ2-7	CASSESLAGGRYEQYF	TGCGCCAGCAGTGAGTCGCTAGCGGGGGGGCGGTACGAGCAGTACTTC